What follows is one TCR beta chain and its context. Antigen: not known. Described time point: inflamed ileum from the surgical specimen. This record belongs to a study of T cell repertoires in ileal Crohn's disease. For the study at large: TCRB immunosequencing input was about 520 nanograms of biopsy DNA per sample.

CDR1 and CDR2 (germline): PRHDT, FYEKMQ (reference sequence). Trimming removed 2 bases from V and 3 bases from J, with 20 bases in between. This CDR3 contains 18 residues. Study-level findings and limits: Clonality above 26.8% at surgery always came with endoscopic recurrence. Sorted CD8 T cells held more high-frequency clones than CD4. Compared with non-smokers, active smokers at surgery showed more clonal expansions.

Sequenced by immunoSEQ multiplex PCR; TCRdb stores in-frame clones only, minus some. The sample consists of about 11,000 clones, roughly 91% of them appearing once. The sample consisted of ileal tissue. The chain has TRBV13 and TRBJ2-1; tentative D call: TRBD2 (6 bases). This receptor was taken from an adult with Crohn's disease. The CDR3 DNA reads TGTGCCAGCAGCTTACCTCGCGGGGTCCCCGGCCACTACAATGAGCAGTTCTTC. It yields the protein CASSLPRGVPGHYNEQFF.